The clone carrying this T cell receptor beta chain has at least ten counts. The antigen remains unidentified. Time point of the sample: newly diagnosed GD, antithyroid drugs for less than 3 months. From RNA extracted from PBMCs, the TCR library was made. The authors built TCR beta libraries using iRepertoire HTBI primers and Arm-PCR of CDR3 regions. TCRdb fed the multiplex PCR reads into MiXCR, producing one record per CDR3 protein. This sample yields 350,000 to 450,000 distinct CDR3 sequences, of which roughly 15% are seen a single time; about 8.3% belongs to the top ten. The record originates from a study of regulatory T cells in long-lasting Graves disease. Study-level findings and limits: TCR diversity was lower in persistent than newly diagnosed Graves' disease. There were preferences for TRBV28, TRBJ1-2 and TRBJ2-5 in persistent disease.

The CDR3 has 17 residues. The germline gives CDR1 MDHEN, CDR2 SYDVKM. V lost 3 bases to trimming and J lost 5 bases; unmatched junction nucleotides: 16. The sample was also reused in another study, on T cells in Graves' hyperthyroidism and ophthalmopathy.

This receptor was identified in a woman aged 40 to 49 with Graves disease. This sample comprised peripheral blood mononuclear cells (PBMCs), obtained at new diagnosis, from a patient treated with antithyroid drugs. The chain links TRBV28 to TRBJ2-7; 7 bases align to TRBD2. CDR3 DNA: TGTGCCAGCAGTTTCCACGGCGGCGGGAGAGTGGAAAACGAGCAGTACTTC. Residues: CASSFHGGGRVENEQYF.